These 23 T cell receptor beta chains were all obtained from the same sample, sequenced in a study of OX40 agonist ivuxolimab in advanced cancers. Only in-frame clones appear in the TCRdb table, and some are missing; sequencing was by immunoSEQ multiplex PCR. The sample has some 60,000 clones, 86% seen once. The sample in question was CD4+ or CD8+ T cells sorted from blood, obtained in a trial of the OX40 agonist ivuxolimab. The receptors stem from an adult with an advanced solid tumor such as melanoma, head and neck, liver or kidney cancer.

A single count supports this clone. The rearrangement joins TRBV10-3 to TRBJ2-1; the D gene is possibly TRBD1 (5 bases). V was clipped by 10 bases and J by 2 bases, with 9 bases between them. The CDR3 covers 12 residues. CDR1 is ENHRY, CDR2 SYGVKD, per germline. DNA for the CDR3: TGTGCCACCCGACAGACCTACAATGAGCAGTTCTTC. Amino acid sequence: CATRQTYNEQFF.

This clone qualifies as medium-sized. The rearrangement uses TRBV19 and TRBJ2-7, with no clear D. Deletions cut 3 bases from V and 4 bases from J, with 10 bases between. The CDR3 is 13 amino acids. Germline CDR1 reads LNHDA; CDR2 reads SQIVND (reference sequence). Here the CDR3 reads CASSMNPTYEQYF. CDR3 coding DNA: TGTGCCAGTAGTATGAATCCTACTTACGAGCAGTACTTC.

The CDR3 is CASSSLQGVGEKLFF. The CDR3 DNA is TGCGCCAGCAGCTCATTACAGGGCGTTGGGGAAAAACTGTTTTTT. This rearrangement joins TRBV5-1 to TRBJ1-4, with D perhaps TRBD1 (6 bases). Deletions cut 3 bases from V and 8 bases from J, with 17 bases between. This CDR3 region has 15 residues. Germline-derived CDR1 and CDR2 are SGHRS and YFSETQ.

The J gene is TRBJ1-6, the V gene TRBV6-5; 8 nucleotides align to TRBD1. Per the germline V gene, CDR1 is MNHEY and CDR2 is SVGAGI. After removal of 4 bases from V and 0 bases from J, the junction contained 2 bases not matched to a gene. CDR3 length: 16 amino acids. CDR3 DNA: TGTGCCAGCAGTTGGACAGGGAGCTCCTATAATTCACCCCTCCACTTT. Its protein product is CASSWTGSSYNSPLHF.

The rearrangement joins TRBV7-9 to TRBJ2-1, with unresolved D. The germline V and J ends were trimmed by 5 bases and 2 bases, with 10 bases remaining between them. This CDR3 region has 14 residues. Germline CDR1 and CDR2: SEHNR and FQNEAQ (reference sequence). This CDR3 is CASSGAEPYNEQFF. The CDR3 DNA reads as TGTGCCAGCAGCGGCGCGGAGCCCTACAATGAGCAGTTCTTC.

The chain employs TRBV5-1 and TRBJ1-1; D unresolved. This CDR3 comprises 13 residues. Trimming pared 1 base from V and 4 bases from J, leaving 8 bases between. CDR1 and CDR2 from the germline V gene are SGHRS and YFSETQ. The chain's CDR3 is CASSLYGVTEAFF. CDR3 nucleotides: TGCGCCAGCAGCTTGTATGGGGTCACTGAAGCTTTCTTT.

V and J are TRBV6-5 and TRBJ1-4, with 8 bases fitting TRBD1. The CDR3 spans 15 residues. The V and J ends lost 6 bases and 8 bases, in that order; junction bases with no gene match: 11. Per the germline V gene, CDR1 is MNHEY and CDR2 is SVGAGI. The CDR3 DNA sequence: TGTGCCAGCAGGAGAACGACAGGGGAGAACGAAAAACTGTTTTTT. It specifies CASRRTTGENEKLFF.

As regards this clone: Germline is not matched at one junction end, which may reflect a read error. The chain has TRBV19 and TRBJ2-5, with D unresolved. CDR3 length equals 14 residues. The germline V gene encodes CDR1 LNHDA and CDR2 SQIVND (reference sequence). CDR3 nucleotides: TGTGCCACTAGTATGGACGTTATTCAAGAGACCCAGTACTTC. Its translation is CATSMDVIQETQYF.

The rearrangement joins TRBV27 to TRBJ2-3, with D tentatively TRBD1 (5 bases). Germline CDR1 is MNHEY and CDR2 is SMNVEV (reference sequence). The length of the CDR3 is 16 residues. The germline V and J ends were trimmed by 3 bases and 0 bases, with 13 bases remaining between them. The CDR3 DNA reads TGTGCCAGCAGTTTTCTTCCAGGGCGGAGCACAGATACGCAGTATTTT. This encodes CASSFLPGRSTDTQYF.

This chain joins TRBV6-1 and TRBJ1-2; 7 bases match TRBD1. V was pared by 5 bases and J by 7 bases, with 10 bases of the junction left unmatched. This CDR3 is built from 14 residues. The V gene's germline CDR1 is MNHNS and CDR2 SASEGT. The CDR3 is CASSTRPGQPGYTF. Here the CDR3 DNA reads TGTGCCAGCAGTACAAGGCCGGGACAGCCTGGCTACACCTTC.

This chain connects TRBV7-9 to TRBJ1-5; 8 nucleotides match TRBD1. Per germline, CDR1 SEHNR and CDR2 FQNEAQ (reference sequence). The CDR3 is 15 amino acids. V was pared by 1 base and J by 3 bases, with 2 bases of the junction left unmatched. CDR3 in DNA: TGTGCCAGCAGCTTAGGACAGGGGATCAATCAGCCCCAGCATTTT. The encoded protein is CASSLGQGINQPQHF.

This CDR3 reads CASSLFTHYEQYF. In DNA form, the CDR3 reads TGTGCCAGCAGTTTATTCACCCACTACGAGCAGTACTTC. This sequence joins TRBV28 and TRBJ2-7; D gene uncertain. V was clipped by 1 base and J by 3 bases, with 7 bases between them. CDR1 is MDHEN and CDR2 is SYDVKM in the germline V gene. CDR3 length equals 13 residues.

The DNA of the CDR3 is TGTGCCACAAAGGGGGACAGGGGTACGACCTATAATTCACCCCTCCACTTT. Translated, it gives CATKGDRGTTYNSPLHF. The chain employs TRBV7-9 and TRBJ1-6; 10 nucleotides agree with TRBD1. Trimming cost V 10 bases and J 2 bases; bases outside gene matches: 11. This CDR3 is built from 17 residues. CDR1 SEHNR and CDR2 FQNEAQ come from the germline V gene (reference sequence). The full variable domain, completed using reference TRBV7-9 and TRBJ1-6, is DTGVSQNPRHKITKRGQNVTFRCDPISEHNRLYWYRQTLGQGPEFLTYFQNEAQLEKSRLLSDRFSAERPKGSFSTLEIQRTEQGDSAMYLCATKGDRGTTYNSPLHFGNGTRLTVT.

This clone was found a few times. The CDR3 coding sequence is TGTGCCAGCAGTGCCGGACTAGCGGGAGCCGACAATGAGCAGTTCTTC. Amino acid sequence: CASSAGLAGADNEQFF. The chain links TRBV6-1 to TRBJ2-1, with 13 bases lining up with TRBD2. The CDR3 covers 16 residues. Germline CDR1 and CDR2: MNHNS and SASEGT. V shed 4 bases and J 5 bases; nucleotides not matched to a gene: 5.

The V and J genes are TRBV6-4 and TRBJ2-3, with 10 bases that match TRBD1. The CDR3 runs 15 residues. CDR1 is MRHNA, CDR2 SNTAGT, per germline. V gave up 5 bases and J gave up 2 bases; unmatched junction bases: 4. Written as DNA, the CDR3 is TGTGCCAGCAGTACCGGGACAGGGGCCACAGATACGCAGTATTTT. It codes for CASSTGTGATDTQYF.

This sequence joins TRBV7-9 and TRBJ1-4; a weak D match, TRBD1 (5 bases). The length of the CDR3 is 14 residues. V shed 1 base and J shed 7 bases, with 10 bases lying between them. The germline gives CDR1 SEHNR, CDR2 FQNEAQ (reference sequence). This CDR3 reads CASSLGTPIEKLFF. CDR3 sequence (DNA): TGTGCCAGCAGCTTAGGGACACCCATTGAAAAACTGTTTTTT.

This clone was seen only a few times. The rearrangement uses TRBV9 and TRBJ1-3; 7 bases fit TRBD1. V lost 2 bases and J lost 4; bases outside the gene matches: 12. Germline-derived CDR1 and CDR2 are SGDLS and YYNGEE. The CDR3 is 17 amino acids. DNA of the CDR3: TGTGCCAGCAGCGTGACTCCGGGACAGTCCCTGGGAAACACCATATATTTT. Protein: CASSVTPGQSLGNTIYF.

V usage is TRBV7-8 and J usage is TRBJ2-7; D remains ambiguous. Looked up from germline, CDR1 is SGHVS and CDR2 is FQNEAQ. This CDR3 has 11 amino acids. Between the trimmed V and J ends, which lost 5 bases and 3 bases, there was a span of 5 bases. CDR3: CASSRNYEQYF. CDR3 DNA: TGTGCCAGCAGCCGAAACTACGAGCAGTACTTC.

The V and J genes are TRBV20-1 and TRBJ2-7; D is undetermined. CDR1 and CDR2 from the germline V gene are DFQATT and SNEGSKA (reference sequence). Trimming left V 6 bases short and J 5 bases short, with 11 bases between. The CDR3 is made up of 11 amino acids. CDR3 residues: CSADRRDEQYF. The DNA for the CDR3 is TGCAGTGCCGACCGAAGGGACGAGCAGTACTTC.

CDR3 protein: CASSLVSVTGGVEQFF. The CDR3 DNA reads as TGTGCCAGCAGCTTAGTTAGTGTGACAGGGGGCGTTGAGCAGTTCTTC. The genes are TRBV7-6 and TRBJ2-1, with 10 bases that match TRBD1. V lost 1 base, J lost 9 bases, and 9 bases stayed unmatched. This CDR3 is 16 amino acids long. In germline, CDR1 is SGHVS, CDR2 FNYEAQ.

The V gene is TRBV18, the J gene TRBJ2-1; D is undetermined. This CDR3 is built from 14 residues. The ends were cut back, 5 bases at V and 0 bases at J, with 8 bases in the middle. The germline V gene has CDR1 KGHSH and CDR2 LQKENI. The CDR3 region has the DNA TGTGCCAGCTCAGATGGGAACTCCTACAATGAGCAGTTCTTC. This translates into CASSDGNSYNEQFF.

The V gene is TRBV5-6, the J gene TRBJ1-6; D not certain. The germline gives CDR1 SGHDT, CDR2 YYEEEE. Trimming left V 4 bases short and J 4 bases short, with 9 bases between. This CDR3 comprises 14 residues. For the CDR3, the DNA is TGTGCCAGCAGCGTAGGCAGTTATAATTCACCCCTCCACTTT. Amino acid sequence: CASSVGSYNSPLHF.

The CDR3 DNA reads as TGTGCCAGCAGTTTAATAGCGGGAGGCCACGAGCAGTACTTC. Translated: CASSLIAGGHEQYF. The chain couples TRBV27 to TRBJ2-7, with 10 bases fitting TRBD2. Losses at the gene ends were 2 bases for V and 5 bases for J; bases not matched to a gene: 3. From germline, CDR1 is MNHEY and CDR2 SMNVEV (reference sequence). The CDR3 is 14 amino acids.